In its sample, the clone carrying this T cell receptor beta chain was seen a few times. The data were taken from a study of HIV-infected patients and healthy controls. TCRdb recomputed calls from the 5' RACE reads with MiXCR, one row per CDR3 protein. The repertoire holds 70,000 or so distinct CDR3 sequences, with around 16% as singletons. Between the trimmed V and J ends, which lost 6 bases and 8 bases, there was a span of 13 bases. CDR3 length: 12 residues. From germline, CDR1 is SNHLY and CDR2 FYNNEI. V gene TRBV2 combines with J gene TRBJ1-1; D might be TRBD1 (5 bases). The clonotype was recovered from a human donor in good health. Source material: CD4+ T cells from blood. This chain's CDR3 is CASRAPGREAFF. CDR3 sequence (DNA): TGTGCCAGCAGAGCCCCGGGGCGAGAAGCTTTCTTT. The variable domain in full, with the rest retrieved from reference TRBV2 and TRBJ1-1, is EPEVTQTPSHQVTQMGQEVILRCVPISNHLYFYWYRQILGQKVEFLVSFYNNEISEKSEIFDDQFSVERPDGSNFTLKIRSTKLEDSAMYFCASRAPGREAFFGQGTRLTVV.